This TCR beta chain was identified in a study of PD-L1 blockade in urothelial cancer. Method: immunoSEQ multiplex PCR; TCRdb's copy keeps in-frame clones and lacks some. The repertoire includes about 38,000 clones, around nine tenths of them detected once, and about 2% sits in the top ten. There are 15 residues in the CDR3. Germline-derived CDR1 and CDR2 are SGHTS and YDEGEE. Trimming pared 4 bases from V and 8 bases from J, leaving 21 bases between. Source: PBMCs, taken around atezolizumab (anti-PD-L1) treatment. The chain is built from TRBV5-8 and TRBJ1-2, with TRBD1 as a possible D gene (5 bases). This sequence originates from a man between 60 and 75 years old with urothelial cancer. DNA for the CDR3: TGTGCCAGCAGCCCGGGGGGGACGGCTCCTCGGGGCTACACCTTC. This codes for CASSPGGTAPRGYTF.